The T cell receptor beta chain under discussion was sequenced for a study of a mutant IDH1 vaccine in newly diagnosed glioma. Study-level background: Vaccination started 4-6 weeks after radiotherapy alone, or with temozolomide cycles.

Details on this clone: Its antigen is still unknown.

Assay used: immunoSEQ multiplex PCR; TCRdb lists only in-frame clones, some missing. The data show about 64,000 clones, around 84% seen once. V was clipped by 4 bases and J by 4 bases, with 7 bases between them. Germline V lookup: CDR1 ENHRY, CDR2 SYGVKD. This CDR3 spans 12 amino acids. This sample's time point: week 23, last vaccination. One vaccine dose held 300 ug of mutant IDH1 20-mer peptide and came with topical imiquimod. The astrocytomas were IDH1-mutant, ATRX-negative, and WHO grade 3 or 4. The rearrangement joins TRBV10-3 to TRBJ1-1, with D tentatively TRBD1 (5 bases). The clonotype was recovered from a man younger than 45 with glioma. Sequences were derived from PBMCs, sampled from a glioma patient whose treatment included an IDH1 peptide vaccine. For the CDR3, the DNA is TGTGCCATCAGTGGGAGGGGCACTGAAGCTTTCTTT. Its translation: CAISGRGTEAFF.